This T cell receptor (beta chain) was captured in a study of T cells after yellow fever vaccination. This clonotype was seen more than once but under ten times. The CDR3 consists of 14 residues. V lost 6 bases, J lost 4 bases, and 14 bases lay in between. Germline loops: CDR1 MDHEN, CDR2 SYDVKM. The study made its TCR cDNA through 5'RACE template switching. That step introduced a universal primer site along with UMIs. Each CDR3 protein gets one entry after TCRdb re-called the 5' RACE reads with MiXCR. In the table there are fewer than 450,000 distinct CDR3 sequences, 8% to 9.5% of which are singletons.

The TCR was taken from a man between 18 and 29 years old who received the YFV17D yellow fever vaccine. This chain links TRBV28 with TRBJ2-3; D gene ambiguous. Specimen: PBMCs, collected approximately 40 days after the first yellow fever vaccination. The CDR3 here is CASRFGLIADTQYF. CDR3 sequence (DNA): TGTGCCAGCAGGTTCGGCTTGATCGCAGATACGCAGTATTTT.